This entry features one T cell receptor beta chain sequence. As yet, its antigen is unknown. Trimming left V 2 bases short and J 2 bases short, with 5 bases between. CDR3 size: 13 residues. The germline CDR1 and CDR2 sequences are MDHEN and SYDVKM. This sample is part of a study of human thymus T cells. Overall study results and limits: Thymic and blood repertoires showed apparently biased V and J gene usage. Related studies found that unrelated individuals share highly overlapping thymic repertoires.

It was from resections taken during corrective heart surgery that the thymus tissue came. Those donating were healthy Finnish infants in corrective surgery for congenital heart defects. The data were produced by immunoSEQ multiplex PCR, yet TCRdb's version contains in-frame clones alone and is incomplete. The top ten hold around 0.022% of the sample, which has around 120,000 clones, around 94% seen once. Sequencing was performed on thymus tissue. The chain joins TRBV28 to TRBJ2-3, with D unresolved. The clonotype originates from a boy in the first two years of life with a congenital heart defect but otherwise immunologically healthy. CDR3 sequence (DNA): TGTGCCAGCAGTTTAGGAATCACAGATACGCAGTATTTT. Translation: CASSLGITDTQYF.